These 22 T cell receptor beta chains originate from one sample sequenced in a study of shared clonotypes between healthy human individuals. Naive CD8 populations comprised CD45RO-negative cells positively selected for CCR7, excluding terminally differentiated effector memory CD45RA+ cells. Only in-frame clones appear in the TCRdb table, and some are missing; sequencing was by immunoSEQ multiplex PCR. Of roughly 2,000,000 clones listed, about 93% were seen once; the top ten hold roughly 1.7%. The sequenced material came from naive CD8+ T cells from PBMCs. These receptors were collected from a young man in good health. Some clones in this sample may be carry-over from other donors' samples.

Notes on this clone: Other DNA sequences within the sample encode an identical CDR3. This chain links TRBV5-4 with TRBJ2-2; D unresolved. The V end was cut by 1 base, the J end by 5 bases, with 3 bases between. CDR1 SGHNT and CDR2 YYREEE come from the germline V gene (reference sequence). This CDR3 is built from 12 residues. CDR3 sequence reads: CASSLKTGELFF. CDR3 nucleotides: TGTGCCAGCAGCTTGAAGACCGGGGAGCTGTTTTTT.

V is TRBV6-1 and J is TRBJ2-7; D not resolved. This CDR3 is built from 12 residues. V was trimmed by 6 bases and J by 4 bases, leaving 10 bases between them. Germline assignment: CDR1 MNHNS and CDR2 SASEGT. CDR3 residues: CASRSMGYEQYF. CDR3 bases: TGTGCCAGCAGGTCCATGGGGTACGAGCAGTACTTC.

The chain joins TRBV28 to TRBJ1-3; D is unresolved. The CDR3 contains 15 residues. In germline, CDR1 is MDHEN, CDR2 SYDVKM. The germline V and J ends were trimmed by 3 bases and 0 bases, with 9 bases remaining between them. The CDR3 protein is CASSFTSGSGNTIYF. The CDR3 bases are TGTGCCAGCAGTTTTACCAGCGGCTCTGGAAACACCATATATTTT.

The table lists this clone with a few counts. This sequence joins TRBV19 and TRBJ2-5; D possibly corresponds to TRBD2 (6 bases). V was shortened by 4 bases and J by 2 bases, with 17 bases between the two germline ends. Per germline, CDR1 LNHDA and CDR2 SQIVND (reference sequence). The CDR3 consists of 16 residues. The CDR3 DNA reads as TGTGCCAGTAGTAAGTTGAGGGAGGATAATCAAGAGACCCAGTACTTC. It codes for CASSKLREDNQETQYF.

CDR3 DNA: TGTGCCAGCACCACTGTCCACAGGGTCCCCTACAATGAGCAGTTCTTC. As protein: CASTTVHRVPYNEQFF. The rearrangement joins TRBV28 to TRBJ2-1; a weak D match, TRBD1 (6 bases). Germline V gene lookup returns CDR1 MDHEN and CDR2 SYDVKM. This CDR3 contains 16 residues. V was cut by 7 bases and J by 2 bases, with 18 bases left in between.

The gene calls are TRBV27 and TRBJ2-4, with unresolved D. CDR3 size: 14 residues. Per germline, CDR1 MNHEY and CDR2 SMNVEV (reference sequence). Between the trimmed V and J ends, which lost 0 bases and 3 bases, there was a span of 6 bases. CDR3 sequence (DNA): TGTGCCAGCAGTTTATCGGGGAACAAAAACATTCAGTACTTC. Residues: CASSLSGNKNIQYF.

This clone appeared once. The sample holds other DNA sequences that translate to the same CDR3. The chain has TRBV27 and TRBJ2-2; 7 positions match TRBD2. The CDR3 runs 17 residues. V was clipped by 0 bases and J by 0 bases; unmatched bases: 4. The germline V gene has CDR1 MNHEY and CDR2 SMNVEV (reference sequence). The CDR3 loop reads CASSLSTAGANTGELFF. In DNA, the CDR3 is TGTGCCAGCAGTTTATCGACGGCGGGGGCGAACACCGGGGAGCTGTTTTTT.

V usage is TRBV27 and J usage is TRBJ2-1; TRBD2 agrees at 14 bases. Germline trimming cut 6 bases from V and 4 bases from J; bases unmatched to any gene: 11. This CDR3 has 18 amino acids. Germline CDR1 and CDR2: MNHEY and SMNVEV (reference sequence). This CDR3 reads CASSVLGTSGSSYNEQFF. The CDR3 bases are TGTGCCAGCAGCGTCCTGGGGACTAGCGGGAGCTCGTACAATGAGCAGTTCTTC.

The V and J genes are TRBV12-5 and TRBJ1-2; 7 nucleotides line up with TRBD1. After removal of 6 bases from V and 3 bases from J, the junction contained 16 bases not matched to a gene. This CDR3 has 17 residues. CDR1 LGHNT and CDR2 FRNRAP come from the germline V gene. This chain's CDR3 is CASGPQGKGAGDYGYTF. CDR3 coding DNA: TGTGCTAGTGGCCCCCAGGGGAAGGGGGCGGGAGACTATGGCTACACCTTC. Combining the CDR3 with reference TRBV12-5 and TRBJ1-2 gives the whole variable domain DARVTQTPRHKVTEMGQEVTMRCQPILGHNTVFWYRQTMMQGLELLAYFRNRAPLDDSGMPKDRFSAEMPDATLATLKIQPSEPRDSAVYFCASGPQGKGAGDYGYTFGSGTRLTVV.

The chain joins TRBV5-6 to TRBJ2-7; the D gene is possibly TRBD2 (5 bases). The germline CDR1 and CDR2 sequences are SGHDT and YYEEEE. V lost 3 bases to trimming and J lost 5 bases, with 12 bases between them. This CDR3 has 13 residues. The CDR3: CASSYGKPNEQYF. Written as DNA, the CDR3 is TGTGCCAGCAGCTACGGGAAACCGAACGAGCAGTACTTC.

This clone was counted between two and nine times. The gene calls are TRBV30 and TRBJ2-2; D call uncertain. The germline CDR1 and CDR2 sequences are GTSNPN and SVGIG (reference sequence). Trimming left V 3 bases short and J 2 bases short, with 4 bases between. The CDR3 covers 12 residues. The CDR3 loop reads CAWRYNTGELFF. CDR3 coding DNA: TGTGCCTGGAGATACAACACCGGGGAGCTGTTTTTT.

The J gene is TRBJ2-1, the V gene TRBV7-9; 7 bases fit TRBD2. This CDR3 has 14 residues. Losses at the gene ends were 4 bases for V and 3 bases for J; bases not matched to a gene: 3. CDR1 is SEHNR and CDR2 is FQNEAQ in the germline V gene (reference sequence). This chain's CDR3 is CASSSGEGYNEQFF. The CDR3 nucleotides read TGTGCCAGCAGCTCCGGGGAGGGCTACAATGAGCAGTTCTTC.

V usage is TRBV13 and J usage is TRBJ2-4; 11 positions agree with TRBD1. There are 16 residues in the CDR3. Germline V gene sequence: CDR1 PRHDT, CDR2 FYEKMQ (reference sequence). Trimming removed 4 bases from V and 3 bases from J; junction bases left unmatched: 5. The CDR3 here is CASSSDRGPDKNIQYF. In DNA form, the CDR3 reads TGTGCCAGCAGCTCGGACAGGGGGCCTGACAAAAACATTCAGTACTTC.

The rearrangement joins TRBV7-8 to TRBJ2-1, with 9 bases lining up with TRBD2. This CDR3 spans 13 amino acids. Germline CDR1 is SGHVS and CDR2 is FQNEAQ. Trimming at V came to 0 bases and at J to 11 bases, leaving 2 bases not matched to a gene. CDR3 amino acids: CASSLAASGKQFF. The CDR3 nucleotides are TGTGCCAGCAGCTTAGCGGCTAGCGGGAAGCAGTTCTTC.

V is TRBV6-6 and J is TRBJ1-6, with a weak D call TRBD1 (5 bases). Trimming removed 6 bases from V and 11 bases from J, with 17 bases in between. CDR3 length equals 14 residues. Germline lookup yields CDR1 MNHNY and CDR2 SVGAGI (reference sequence). The CDR3 reads CASREGTSSPPLHF. In DNA, the CDR3 is TGTGCCAGCAGAGAAGGGACTTCCTCGCCACCCCTCCACTTT.

J is TRBJ2-1 and V is TRBV9; D not resolved. Trimming pared 1 base from V and 7 bases from J, leaving 12 bases between. This CDR3 has 14 amino acids. Germline V gives CDR1 SGDLS, CDR2 YYNGEE. The CDR3 is CASSVKDRTNEQFF. The CDR3 DNA sequence: TGTGCCAGCAGCGTAAAAGATCGCACTAATGAGCAGTTCTTC.

This clone has only a few counts. This chain links TRBV27 with TRBJ2-1, with unresolved D. The CDR3 runs to 14 residues. Germline V CDR1 and CDR2: MNHEY, SMNVEV (reference sequence). V was shortened by 6 bases and J by 0 bases, with 9 bases between the two germline ends. CDR3 DNA sequence: TGTGCCAGCAGCGCATTTGGCTCCTACAATGAGCAGTTCTTC. Its protein product is CASSAFGSYNEQFF.

The V call is TRBV6-6, the J call TRBJ2-7, with D possibly matching TRBD1 (5 bases). CDR3 length equals 14 residues. CDR1 and CDR2 from the germline V gene are MNHNY and SVGAGI (reference sequence). With 0 bases removed from V and 4 bases from J, the gap between germline ends came to 10 bases. The CDR3 loop reads CASSYSVQEYEQYF. As DNA, the CDR3 is TGTGCCAGCAGTTACTCGGTACAGGAGTACGAGCAGTACTTC.

V is TRBV15 and J is TRBJ2-4, with 7 bases lining up with TRBD2. V trimming: 0 bases; J trimming: 8 bases; junction bases outside the gene matches: 7. The germline V gene has CDR1 LNHNV and CDR2 YYDKDF (reference sequence). The CDR3 covers 15 residues. Here the CDR3 reads CATSRDLAGVDIQYF. The CDR3 nucleotides are TGTGCCACCAGCAGAGATCTTGCGGGAGTTGACATTCAGTACTTC.

The chain uses TRBV15 and TRBJ2-1; 11 bases are a match to TRBD2. Germline V gene sequence: CDR1 LNHNV, CDR2 YYDKDF (reference sequence). V lost 5 bases to trimming and J lost 2 bases; unmatched junction nucleotides: 14. The CDR3 has 19 residues. Here the CDR3 reads CATSEVLAGVYGPYNEQFF. The CDR3 bases are TGTGCCACCAGCGAAGTACTAGCGGGAGTGTACGGGCCCTACAATGAGCAGTTCTTC.

V gene TRBV29-1 combines with J gene TRBJ1-2; D is perhaps TRBD1 (6 bases). The CDR3 has 13 residues. Trimming stripped 4 bases from V and 6 bases from J, with 15 bases between. Germline V gene sequence: CDR1 SQVTM, CDR2 ANQGSEA. DNA for the CDR3: TGCAGCGTTGTGGGGGGCTCATTCGATGGCTACACCTTC. It yields the protein CSVVGGSFDGYTF.

Notes on this clone: This CDR3 is also generated by other DNA sequences in the sample. Written as DNA, the CDR3 is TGTGCCAGCAGTGGGGGTCGGGGGTCCTACGAGCAGTACTTC. This codes for CASSGGRGSYEQYF. This chain joins TRBV2 and TRBJ2-7, with a possible D match to TRBD2 (6 bases). Trimming left V 4 bases short and J 1 base short, with 11 bases between. The CDR3 runs to 14 residues. Germline V lookup: CDR1 SNHLY, CDR2 FYNNEI.